The clone carrying this TCR beta chain came up many times. The entry originates in a study of blood T cells in healthy people across ages. CDR3 length: 15 amino acids. Trimming left V 5 bases short and J 2 bases short, with 15 bases between. CDR1 and CDR2 (germline): MNHEY, SMNVEV (reference sequence). The authors ran a second PCR of 7 to 11 cycles using a sample-barcoded 5' primer and a J-beta primer mix. All samples yielded 2.5 million or more CDR3-containing paired-end reads. MiXCR was run by TCRdb on the 5' RACE reads, yielding one entry per CDR3 protein. The table has more than 650,000 distinct CDR3 sequences, roughly 20% seen once.

The specimen was blood. The genes are TRBV27 and TRBJ1-2; possible D gene TRBD1, 6 bases. The sequence was obtained from a man between 65 and 80 years old in good health. CDR3 sequence: CASSTRTEANYGYTF. The CDR3 DNA reads as TGTGCCAGCAGTACCCGGACAGAGGCAAACTATGGCTACACCTTC.